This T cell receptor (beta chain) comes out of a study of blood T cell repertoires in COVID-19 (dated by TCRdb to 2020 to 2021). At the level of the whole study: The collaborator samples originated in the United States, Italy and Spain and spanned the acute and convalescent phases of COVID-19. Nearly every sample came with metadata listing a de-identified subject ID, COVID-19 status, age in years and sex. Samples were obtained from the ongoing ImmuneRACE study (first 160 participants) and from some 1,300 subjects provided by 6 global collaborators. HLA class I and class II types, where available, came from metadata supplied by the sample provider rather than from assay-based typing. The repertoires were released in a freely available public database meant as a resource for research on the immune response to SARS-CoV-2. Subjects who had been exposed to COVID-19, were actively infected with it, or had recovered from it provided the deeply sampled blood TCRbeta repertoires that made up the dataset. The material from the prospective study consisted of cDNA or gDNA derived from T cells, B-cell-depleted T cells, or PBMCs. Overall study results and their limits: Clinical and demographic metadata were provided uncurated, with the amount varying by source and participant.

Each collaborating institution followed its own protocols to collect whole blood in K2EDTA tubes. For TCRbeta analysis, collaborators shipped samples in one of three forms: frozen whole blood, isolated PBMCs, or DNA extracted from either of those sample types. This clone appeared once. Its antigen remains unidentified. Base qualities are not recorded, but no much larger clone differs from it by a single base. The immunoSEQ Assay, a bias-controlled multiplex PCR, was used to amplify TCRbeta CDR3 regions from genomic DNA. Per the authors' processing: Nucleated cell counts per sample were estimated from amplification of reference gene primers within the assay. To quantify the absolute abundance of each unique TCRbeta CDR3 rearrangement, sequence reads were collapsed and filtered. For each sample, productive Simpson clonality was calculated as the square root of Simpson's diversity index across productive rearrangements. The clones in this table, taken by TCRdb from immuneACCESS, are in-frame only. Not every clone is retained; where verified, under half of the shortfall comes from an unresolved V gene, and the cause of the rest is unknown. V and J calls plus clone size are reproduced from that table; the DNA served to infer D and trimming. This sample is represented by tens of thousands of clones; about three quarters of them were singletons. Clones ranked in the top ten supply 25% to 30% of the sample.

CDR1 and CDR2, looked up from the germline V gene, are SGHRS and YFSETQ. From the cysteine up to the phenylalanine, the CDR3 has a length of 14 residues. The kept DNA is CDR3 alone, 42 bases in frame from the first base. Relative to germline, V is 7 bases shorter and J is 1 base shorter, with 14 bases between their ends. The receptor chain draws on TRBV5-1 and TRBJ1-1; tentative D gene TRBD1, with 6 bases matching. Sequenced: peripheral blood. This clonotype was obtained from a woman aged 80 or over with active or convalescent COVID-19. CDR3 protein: CASGTGTKNTEAFF. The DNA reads TGCGCCAGCGGTACCGGGACAAAGAACACTGAAGCTTTCTTT.